The TCR beta chain under discussion was sequenced for a study of shared clonotypes between healthy human individuals. Whole-study results and caveats: Clonotypes that were shared across a few donors made up around 5% of naive CD4 clonotypes. Larger richness was generally estimated for naive than memory subsets. A reduction in generation probabilities was seen for non-shared clonotypes relative to those shared by all four donors.

V was cut by 7 bases and J by 3 bases, with 13 bases left in between. CDR3 length equals 13 residues. Germline loops: CDR1 SNHLY, CDR2 FYNNEI. Method: immunoSEQ multiplex PCR; TCRdb's copy keeps in-frame clones and lacks some. The sample consists of roughly 1 million clones, about three quarters of them appearing once. About this clone: What it recognizes is unknown.

The TCR originated in a man in his late teens or twenties in good health. The chain recombines TRBV2 with TRBJ2-7; tentative D call: TRBD1 (6 bases). The specimen sequenced was memory CD4+ T cells sorted from blood. Specified subset: CD45RA-negative fraction. The CDR3 DNA is TGTGCCAGCAACGGACAGCCGAGCTACGAGCAGTACTTC. Its translation is CASNGQPSYEQYF.